This is a list of T cell receptor beta chains from one sample in a study of OX40 agonist ivuxolimab in advanced cancers. Only in-frame clones appear in the TCRdb table, and some are missing; sequencing was by immunoSEQ multiplex PCR. This table holds approximately 32,000 clones, about nine tenths found once. The sequences come from CD4+ or CD8+ T cells sorted from blood, collected in a trial of the OX40 agonist ivuxolimab. These receptors were obtained from an adult with an advanced solid tumor such as melanoma, head and neck, liver or kidney cancer. CDR3s include the opening cysteine and the closing phenylalanine or tryptophan. The D gene is left open where the match is weak. Size is omitted from some rows. Given values are once, few, many or a class for expanded clones.

V gene	clone size	CDR3 length	D gene	J gene	CDR3 DNA	CDR3 protein
TRBV6-1	-	15	TRBD2	TRBJ2-5	TGTGCCAGCAGCAGACTAGCGGGGCCCGGAGAGACCCAGTACTTC	CASSRLAGPGETQYF
TRBV11-2	-	17	TRBD2	TRBJ2-5	TGTGCCAGCACCATCCTCTGGGGACTAGCGGGACGGGAGACCCAGTACTTC	CASTILWGLAGRETQYF
TRBV11-2	-	14	-	TRBJ1-2	TGTGCCAGCAGCTATTTAGACACCTACTATGGCTACACCTTC	CASSYLDTYYGYTF
TRBV7-2	-	12	TRBD1	TRBJ2-3	TGTGCCAGCAGCGAGGGGGCGGATACGCAGTATTTT	CASSEGADTQYF
TRBV5-1	-	13	-	TRBJ1-1	TGCGCCAGCAGCTCCGGACTTATCCAGGGGGCTTTCTTT	CASSSGLIQGAFF
TRBV2	-	13	-	TRBJ2-4	TGTGCCAGCAGTGAGAAGGGGGAAAACATTCAGTACTTC	CASSEKGENIQYF
TRBV5-5	-	15	TRBD2	TRBJ2-5	TGTGCCAGCAGCTTGGCGCTAGCGGGACAAGAGACCCAGTACTTC	CASSLALAGQETQYF
TRBV7-6	-	16	-	TRBJ2-5	TGTGCCAGCAGCCCTCTCGATCCAGCGGATAGAGAGACCCAGTACTTC	CASSPLDPADRETQYF
TRBV5-1	-	15	TRBD1	TRBJ1-5	TGCGCCAGCAGCTTAGGACAGGGTGGCAATCAGCCCCAGCATTTT	CASSLGQGGNQPQHF
TRBV11-2	-	14	-	TRBJ2-2	TGTGCCAGCAGCCAATTAACAGGGACCGGGGAGCTGTTTTTT	CASSQLTGTGELFF
TRBV4-1	-	14	-	TRBJ1-4	TGCGCCAGCAGTGGGACGCCCAATAATGAAAAACTGTTTTTT	CASSGTPNNEKLFF
TRBV20-1	-	10	TRBD2	TRBJ2-7	TGCAGGCTAGCGGGAGACGAGCAGTACTTC	CRLAGDEQYF
TRBV11-1	-	16	TRBD2	TRBJ2-7	TGTGCCAGCAGCCCACCCGGGACTAGCGGGGCTAACGAGCAGTACTTC	CASSPPGTSGANEQYF
TRBV30	-	13	-	TRBJ1-1	TGTGCCTGGAGTGTAATGGGGGGCACTGAAGCTTTCTTT	CAWSVMGGTEAFF
TRBV5-5	-	15	-	TRBJ1-1	TGTGCCAGCAGCTTTAACGCTATCAGGGCCACTGAAGCTTTCTTT	CASSFNAIRATEAFF
TRBV10-3	-	16	TRBD2	TRBJ2-3	TGTGCCATCAGTGGCGGACTAGCGGGAGGAACAGATACGCAGTATTTT	CAISGGLAGGTDTQYF
TRBV11-3	-	15	TRBD2	TRBJ2-1	TGTGCCAGCAGCTTAGGAGCGGGAGCCTACAATGAGCAGTTCTTC	CASSLGAGAYNEQFF
TRBV19	-	16	-	TRBJ1-5	TGTGCCAGTAGTACGCAGACAGGATATAGCAATCAGCCCCAGCATTTT	CASSTQTGYSNQPQHF
TRBV10-3	-	11	-	TRBJ2-1	TGTGCCATCAGGGGACTCGATGAGCAGTTCTTC	CAIRGLDEQFF
TRBV30	-	13	TRBD2	TRBJ2-7	TGTGCCTGGGATGCTAGCGGGAACCTACAACAGTACTTC	CAWDASGNLQQYF
TRBV19	-	14	TRBD2	TRBJ2-2	TGTGCCAGCTTGACTAGCGGTAACACCGGGGAGCTGTTTTTT	CASLTSGNTGELFF
TRBV4-1	once	17	-	TRBJ1-1	TGCGCCAGCAGTCAAGTCGATCTCGGGTTTTCGAGAACTGAAGCTTTCTTT	CASSQVDLGFSRTEAFF